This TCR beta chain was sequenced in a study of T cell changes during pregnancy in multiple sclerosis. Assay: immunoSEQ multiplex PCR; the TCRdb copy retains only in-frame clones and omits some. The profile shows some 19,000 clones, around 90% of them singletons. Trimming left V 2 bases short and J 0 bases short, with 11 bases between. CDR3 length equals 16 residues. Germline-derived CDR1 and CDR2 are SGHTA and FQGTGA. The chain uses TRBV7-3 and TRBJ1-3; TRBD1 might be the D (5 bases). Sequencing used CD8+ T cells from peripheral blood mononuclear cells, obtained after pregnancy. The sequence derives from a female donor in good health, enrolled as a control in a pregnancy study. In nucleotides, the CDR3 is TGTGCCAGCAGCTTACTGGGGCATTCCTCTGGAAACACCATATATTTT. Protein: CASSLLGHSSGNTIYF.